This T cell receptor beta chain originates from a study of metastatic and nonmetastatic thyroid tumors. Study details: Comparison of repertoires was carried out across blood and tumor or nodule tissue from malignant and benign thyroid patients. Study findings and constraints: Compared with benign nodules, malignant thyroid tumors were reported to have significantly higher TCR beta diversity in both blood and tumor.

This clone is judged medium-sized. Its specificity is unknown. Before thyroid surgery, none of the patients had received any treatment. Study processing details: For papillary thyroid cancer, a distant-metastasis classifier was constructed from CDR3 differences observed across clinicopathological groups. Using MiXCR, TCRdb re-called clones from the PCR reads. These V and J calls originate from TCRdb's pipeline instead of the authors' own analysis. The sample yields tens of thousands of clones, under 30% seen once. Trimming took 4 bases from V and 7 from J, leaving 11 bases between them. This CDR3 is built from 12 residues. Germline values: CDR1 SNHLY, CDR2 FYNNEI.

The chain uses TRBV2 and TRBJ2-7, with a weak D call TRBD1 (5 bases). Input material: tumor tissue. This clonotype originated in a male donor with papillary thyroid cancer or a benign thyroid nodule (not recorded which). Some clones in this sample may be carry-over from other donors' samples. The CDR3 DNA follows: TGTGCCAGCAGTGTTCTCAGGGCGGAGCAGTACTTC. Translating gives CASSVLRAEQYF.